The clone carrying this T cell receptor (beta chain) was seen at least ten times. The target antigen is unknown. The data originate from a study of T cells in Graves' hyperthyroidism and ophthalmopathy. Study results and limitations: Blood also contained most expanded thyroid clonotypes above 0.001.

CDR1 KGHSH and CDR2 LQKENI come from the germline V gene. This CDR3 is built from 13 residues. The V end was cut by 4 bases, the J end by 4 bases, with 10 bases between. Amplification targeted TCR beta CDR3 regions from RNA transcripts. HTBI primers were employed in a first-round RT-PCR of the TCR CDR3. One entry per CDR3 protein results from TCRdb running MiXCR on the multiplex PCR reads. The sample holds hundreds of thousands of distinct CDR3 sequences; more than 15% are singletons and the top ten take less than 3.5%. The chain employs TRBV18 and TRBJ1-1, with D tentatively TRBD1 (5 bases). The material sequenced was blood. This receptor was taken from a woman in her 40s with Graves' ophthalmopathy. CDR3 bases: TGTGCCAGCTCACGACCGGGGGGCACTGAAGCTTTCTTT. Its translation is CASSRPGGTEAFF.